Presented here are 12 T cell receptor beta chains from one specimen sequenced in a study of PD-1 blockade in classical Hodgkin lymphoma. The protocol was immunoSEQ multiplex PCR, while the TCRdb copy is restricted to in-frame clones and leaves out a portion. The sample lists 21,000 or so clones, under 80% occurring once. Every single patient, without exception, relapsed after autologous stem cell transplantation, and brentuximab vedotin exposure varied. Sequencing used peripheral blood mononuclear cells (PBMCs), obtained at baseline. The receptor source for this set is a human donor with classical Hodgkin lymphoma.

The V call is TRBV4-3, the J call TRBJ1-6; D remains ambiguous. The V and J ends lost 0 bases and 4 bases respectively, with 19 bases between them. Per germline, CDR1 LGHNA and CDR2 YSLEER. This CDR3 spans 19 amino acids. The CDR3 DNA reads TGCGCCAGCAGCCAAGAAGGAGGACGGACTACTACATATAATTCACCCCTCCACTTT. It codes for CASSQEGGRTTTYNSPLHF.

This clone is medium-sized (0.01 to 0.1%) by share. The same CDR3 can be traced to other DNA sequences in this sample. The chain employs TRBV5-4 and TRBJ1-6; 7 nucleotides agree with TRBD1. With V trimmed by 0 bases and J by 5 bases, 2 bases remained unmatched. Germline-derived CDR1 and CDR2 are SGHNT and YYREEE (reference sequence). The CDR3 contains 15 residues. The CDR3 coding sequence is TGTGCCAGCAGCTTGGGACAGGGAGATAATTCACCCCTCCACTTT. This codes for CASSLGQGDNSPLHF.

The CDR3 DNA sequence: TGTGCCAGCAGTCCCCGTAACAGGGGATATGCTGGGGCCAACGTCCTGACTTTC. It yields the protein CASSPRNRGYAGANVLTF. J is TRBJ2-6 and V is TRBV28, with TRBD1 matching over 7 bases. The CDR3 extends over 18 amino acids. Losses at the gene ends were 5 bases for V and 2 bases for J; bases not matched to a gene: 12. CDR1 and CDR2 (germline): MDHEN, SYDVKM.

The chain uses TRBV5-1 and TRBJ2-3, with D unresolved. V was shortened by 4 bases and J by 2 bases, with 5 bases between the two germline ends. Germline assignment: CDR1 SGHRS and CDR2 YFSETQ. The CDR3 consists of 12 residues. CDR3 sequence reads: CASSAYTDTQYF. The CDR3, as DNA: TGCGCCAGCAGCGCCTACACAGATACGCAGTATTTT.

This chain uses TRBV7-9 with TRBJ2-7; no reliable D call. Looked up from germline, CDR1 is SEHNR and CDR2 is FQNEAQ (reference sequence). Between the trimmed V and J ends, which lost 5 bases and 7 bases, there was a span of 18 bases. The CDR3 has 14 amino acids. The CDR3 bases are TGTGCCAGCAGCCCTTCGGGCTCTCCCGCTGAGCAGTACTTC. This encodes CASSPSGSPAEQYF.

In this sample, this clone turned up once. The rearrangement links TRBV14 to TRBJ1-1; TRBD1 might be the D (6 bases). Per germline, CDR1 SGHDN and CDR2 FVKESK. The CDR3 sequence is 14 residues long. Trimming shortened V by 8 bases and J by 0 bases, and 13 bases separated the two germline ends. The CDR3: CASGGRTLNTEAFF. The DNA for the CDR3 is TGTGCCAGCGGGGGCCGGACCTTGAACACTGAAGCTTTCTTT.

The V call is TRBV6-1, the J call TRBJ2-3; tentatively, D is TRBD1 (5 bases). This CDR3 spans 15 amino acids. Trimming cost V 1 base and J 3 bases, with 11 bases left between them. Germline assignment: CDR1 MNHNS and CDR2 SASEGT. CDR3 in DNA: TGTGCCAGCAGTGAAGATGTTGACAGTACAGATACGCAGTATTTT. Its translation: CASSEDVDSTDTQYF.

This clone has only a few counts. The chain employs TRBV2 and TRBJ1-6; D not certain. Trimming left V 4 bases short and J 9 bases short, with 4 bases between. This CDR3 spans 11 amino acids. CDR1 and CDR2 (germline): SNHLY, FYNNEI. CDR3 loop: CASSGGSPLHF. As DNA, the CDR3 is TGTGCCAGCAGTGGTGGTTCACCCCTCCACTTT.

V gene TRBV29-1 combines with J gene TRBJ2-7, with 10 bases identical to TRBD2. V was pared by 8 bases and J by 1 base, with 5 bases of the junction left unmatched. The CDR3 spans 13 residues. The germline gives CDR1 SQVTM, CDR2 ANQGSEA. Here the CDR3 DNA reads TGCAGCATACTAGCGGGACATTCCTACGAGCAGTACTTC. It yields the protein CSILAGHSYEQYF.

This clone was counted once. One junction end disagrees with the germline gene, perhaps due to a read error. Other DNA sequences within the sample encode an identical CDR3. The rearrangement links TRBV5-6 to TRBJ2-7, with D perhaps being TRBD1 or TRBD2 (8 bases each). Germline V CDR1 and CDR2: SGHDT, YYEEEE. The length of the CDR3 is 19 residues. CDR3 sequence: CASSFPGGAGGPPGYEQYF. Written as DNA, the CDR3 is TGCGCCAGCAGCTTCCCGGGGGGGGCAGGGGGCCCGCCTGGGTACGAGCAGTACTTC.

V is TRBV6-5 and J is TRBJ2-7; TRBD1 aligns across 8 bases. The junction had 2 bases not matched to a gene; V was cut back by 2 bases and J by 2 bases. CDR1 MNHEY and CDR2 SVGAGI come from the germline V gene. The CDR3 consists of 14 residues. The CDR3 loop reads CASSYDRGPYEQYF. CDR3 bases: TGTGCCAGCAGTTACGACAGGGGTCCCTACGAGCAGTACTTC.

In this sample, this clone turned up a few times. The chain employs TRBV29-1 and TRBJ2-7, with D hard to call. Trimming took 4 bases from V and 2 from J, leaving 6 bases between them. From germline, CDR1 is SQVTM and CDR2 ANQGSEA. The CDR3 has 11 residues. The CDR3 sequence: CSVVSTYEQYF. The DNA of the CDR3 is TGCAGCGTTGTTAGCACCTACGAGCAGTACTTC.